The clone carrying this TCR beta chain was seen more than once but under ten times. The target antigen is unknown. The sample originates from a study of CD8+ T cells in alopecia areata. Overall study findings and caveats: Lesional tissue from the scalp (especially in alopecia totalis/universalis) showed higher clonality than normal scalp.

Extracted from the samples, RNA was reverse transcribed into cDNA to serve as the sequencing template. The method was immunoSEQ multiplex PCR; TCRdb's version includes in-frame clones alone and lacks a portion of them. Among some 170,000 clones listed, 50% to 75% were seen once. Germline CDR1 and CDR2: SGHVS and FNYEAQ. The CDR3 length is 17 residues. The ends were cut back, 5 bases at V and 0 bases at J, with 14 bases in the middle. The receptor comes from a human donor with alopecia areata. The V and J genes are TRBV7-6 and TRBJ2-6, with D possibly being TRBD2 (6 bases). Sequences were derived from CD4+ T cells sorted from blood, sampled at week 0. The CDR3 sequence is CASSQAAGPSGANVLTF. CDR3 DNA: TGTGCCAGCAGCCAGGCCGCGGGGCCCTCTGGGGCCAACGTCCTGACTTTC.